Presented here are 5 T cell receptor beta chains from one specimen sequenced in a study of shared clonotypes between healthy human individuals. Clones were read by immunoSEQ multiplex PCR, and TCRdb kept only the in-frame ones, dropping some. Of about 2 million clones in the sample, roughly 94% were seen once. Sequencing input: naive CD4+ T cells sorted from blood. Indicated subset: CD45RA+ positively selected. The receptor set was obtained from a man aged 18 to 30 in good health.

The J gene is TRBJ1-2, the V gene TRBV30; possible D gene TRBD1, 6 bases. The CDR3 covers 16 residues. V shed 1 base and J shed 8 bases, with 23 bases lying between them. CDR1 and CDR2 from the germline V gene are GTSNPN and SVGIG (reference sequence). CDR3 in amino acids: CAWSAPGGGRLEGYTF. CDR3 sequence (DNA): TGTGCCTGGAGTGCGCCCGGGGGGGGGCGACTCGAAGGCTACACCTTC.

This CDR3 reads CASSQEGWAGEKLFF. The CDR3 nucleotides are TGCGCCAGCAGCCAAGAGGGCTGGGCCGGGGAAAAACTGTTTTTT. The chain is built from TRBV4-1 and TRBJ1-4; D ambiguous. The CDR3 runs to 15 residues. CDR1 and CDR2 from the germline V gene are MGHRA and YSYEKL. Deletions cut 0 bases from V and 8 bases from J, with 13 bases between.

The CDR3: CASRARGAHSYEQYF. The CDR3 DNA follows: TGTGCCAGTAGAGCCCGCGGGGCTCACTCCTACGAGCAGTACTTC. V gene TRBV19 combines with J gene TRBJ2-7, with a tentative D call TRBD2 (6 bases). There are 15 residues in the CDR3. V was clipped by 6 bases and J by 0 bases, with 15 bases between them. Germline-derived CDR1 and CDR2 are LNHDA and SQIVND (reference sequence).

The V and J genes are TRBV29-1 and TRBJ2-3; 7 bases agree with TRBD2. V trimming: 6 bases; J trimming: 2 bases; junction bases outside the gene matches: 5. CDR1 and CDR2 from the germline V gene are SQVTM and ANQGSEA. This CDR3 spans 13 amino acids. The CDR3 region is CSVDAGVTDTQYF. The CDR3 DNA sequence: TGCAGCGTAGATGCGGGAGTCACAGATACGCAGTATTTT.

Points on this clone: Distinct nucleotide sequences in the sample also encode this CDR3. The chain carries TRBV10-2 and TRBJ2-5, with 13 positions matching TRBD2. Germline loops: CDR1 WSHSY, CDR2 SAAADI. This CDR3 is built from 13 residues. V dropped 8 bases and J dropped 5; count of bases not matched to a gene: 2. The chain's CDR3 is CASGLAGVETQYF. CDR3 DNA: TGCGCCAGCGGACTAGCGGGAGTCGAGACCCAGTACTTC.